The 26 T cell receptor beta chains given below trace back to one sample, sequenced in a study of T cell repertoires in cytomegalovirus infection. MiXCR, run by TCRdb on the reads, gives a single entry per CDR3 protein. The sample yields roughly 230,000 distinct CDR3 sequences, over 15% seen once. Sequenced sample: CD8+ T cells from PBMCs. The receptors were gathered from a human donor in good health (CMV status not recorded). Some clones in this sample may be carry-over from other donors' samples.

In its sample, this clonotype was seen once. V gene TRBV20-1 combines with J gene TRBJ1-2, with D perhaps TRBD1 (5 bases). The length of the CDR3 is 16 residues. The V gene lost 0 bases and the J gene lost 2 bases, with 16 bases spanning the gap. Germline V gene lookup returns CDR1 DFQATT and CDR2 SNEGSKA (reference sequence). The CDR3 loop reads CSARDPTGPPNYGYTF. DNA for the CDR3: TGCAGTGCTAGAGATCCAACAGGACCGCCGAACTATGGCTACACCTTC.

This clonotype has at least ten counts. J is TRBJ2-1 and V is TRBV28; the D is unclear. The V end was cut by 3 bases, the J end by 0 bases, with 9 bases between. The CDR3 length is 15 residues. Germline CDR1 reads MDHEN; CDR2 reads SYDVKM. As DNA, the CDR3 is TGTGCCAGCAGTTTTCTTTTGGACTCCTACAATGAGCAGTTCTTC. Its translation: CASSFLLDSYNEQFF.

The rearrangement links TRBV7-9 to TRBJ2-5; D perhaps matches TRBD1 (6 bases). Trimming stripped 3 bases from V and 2 bases from J, with 13 bases between. Germline-derived CDR1 and CDR2 are SEHNR and FQNEAQ (reference sequence). CDR3 length: 15 amino acids. The CDR3 reads CASSFSPGQQETQYF. The CDR3 DNA is TGTGCCAGCAGCTTTAGCCCCGGACAGCAAGAGACCCAGTACTTC.

The gene calls are TRBV28 and TRBJ2-1; a weak D match, TRBD1 (9 bases). The V end lost 8 bases, the J end lost 8 bases, and 19 bases lay between the germline ends. The CDR3 runs 14 residues. CDR1 is MDHEN and CDR2 is SYDVKM in the germline V gene. The CDR3: CASRGGTGMDEQFF. The CDR3 DNA follows: TGTGCCAGCCGGGGGGGGACAGGGATGGATGAGCAGTTCTTC.

This clonotype showed up many times. This chain links TRBV6-6 with TRBJ1-5; D ambiguous. Germline V gene lookup returns CDR1 MNHNY and CDR2 SVGAGI (reference sequence). V lost 2 bases and J 2 bases, leaving 7 bases between the germline ends. CDR3 length equals 14 residues. DNA for the CDR3: TGTGCCAGCAGTTACAACGAAGGCAATCAGCCCCAGCATTTT. It codes for CASSYNEGNQPQHF.

This clonotype showed up just a few times. V and J are TRBV29-1 and TRBJ2-1; 8 bases line up with TRBD1. The germline V gene has CDR1 SQVTM and CDR2 ANQGSEA. This CDR3 is 13 amino acids long. The V gene end was trimmed by 5 bases and the J gene end by 4 bases; junction bases not matched to a gene: 4. The CDR3 here is CSVPDRGYNEQFF. The CDR3 coding sequence is TGCAGCGTTCCAGACAGGGGTTACAATGAGCAGTTCTTC.

This clonotype was observed many times. The rearrangement joins TRBV7-2 to TRBJ1-6; TRBD1 aligns across 8 bases. Trimming cost V 7 bases and J 7 bases; bases outside gene matches: 6. Germline V gene sequence: CDR1 SGHTA, CDR2 FQGNSA. CDR3 length equals 14 residues. The CDR3 nucleotides are TGTGCCAGCAACGAGGGACAGGCCAATTCACCCCTCCACTTT. Translation: CASNEGQANSPLHF.

V is TRBV10-2 and J is TRBJ1-4; D possibly corresponds to TRBD1 (6 bases). This CDR3 has 13 residues. V was pared by 6 bases and J by 5 bases, with 10 bases between. CDR1 WSHSY and CDR2 SAAADI come from the germline V gene. Here the CDR3 DNA reads TGCGCCAGCAGGAGGACAGAAAATGAAAAACTGTTTTTT. It yields the protein CASRRTENEKLFF.

The J gene is TRBJ2-7, the V gene TRBV20-1; TRBD2 matches 12 bases. The CDR3 loop spans 15 amino acids. After removal of 3 bases from V and 3 bases from J, the junction contained 6 bases not matched to a gene. The germline CDR1 and CDR2 sequences are DFQATT and SNEGSKA (reference sequence). The CDR3 protein is CSARTPGLAGYEQYF. The CDR3 coding sequence is TGCAGTGCTAGGACTCCGGGACTAGCGGGCTACGAGCAGTACTTC.

This clonotype has a handful of counts. The chain carries TRBV20-1 and TRBJ1-1; TRBD1 is a possible D gene (5 bases). Germline CDR1 reads DFQATT; CDR2 reads SNEGSKA (reference sequence). V was trimmed by 6 bases and J by 5 bases, leaving 10 bases between them. This CDR3 region has 11 residues. CDR3 in amino acids: CSAWGGTEAFF. The DNA of the CDR3 is TGCAGTGCCTGGGGGGGGACTGAAGCTTTCTTT.

This clonotype occurred a few times. The chain has TRBV9 and TRBJ2-3; the D gene is possibly TRBD2 (7 bases). The CDR3 length is 15 residues. Trimming removed 0 bases from V and 2 bases from J, with 10 bases in between. Germline V gene sequence: CDR1 SGDLS, CDR2 YYNGEE. DNA for the CDR3: TGTGCCAGCAGCGTAGACGGGGGGCCCACAGATACGCAGTATTTT. It codes for CASSVDGGPTDTQYF.

V usage is TRBV2 and J usage is TRBJ2-5; TRBD1 might be the D (6 bases). V shed 10 bases and J shed 1 base, with 10 bases lying between them. CDR1 and CDR2 (germline): SNHLY, FYNNEI. The CDR3 runs to 12 residues. CDR3 protein: CAIRGFQETQYF. In DNA, the CDR3 is TGTGCCATCAGGGGATTCCAAGAGACCCAGTACTTC.

This clonotype has ten or more counts. J is TRBJ2-7 and V is TRBV5-1, with 11 positions matching TRBD1. Trimming cost V 4 bases and J 2 bases; bases outside gene matches: 11. Germline V gives CDR1 SGHRS, CDR2 YFSETQ. The CDR3 is 17 amino acids. In DNA form, the CDR3 reads TGCGCCAGCAGCCCCAGGACAGGGGGCTGGGAAACCTACGAGCAGTACTTC. It yields the protein CASSPRTGGWETYEQYF.

Many counts were recorded for this clonotype. The V and J genes are TRBV2 and TRBJ2-7; TRBD1 is a possible D gene (6 bases). Between the trimmed V and J ends, which lost 3 bases and 5 bases, there was a span of 11 bases. Germline loops: CDR1 SNHLY, CDR2 FYNNEI. The length of the CDR3 is 13 residues. CDR3 amino acids: CASSEWQGNEQYF. The CDR3 DNA sequence: TGTGCCAGCAGTGAGTGGCAGGGGAACGAGCAGTACTTC.

This clonotype was seen at least ten times. CDR3: CASSEFIRGSNQPQHF. CDR3 DNA sequence: TGTGCCAGCAGTGAATTTATACGGGGGAGCAATCAGCCCCAGCATTTT. The rearrangement uses TRBV6-1 and TRBJ1-5, with a weak D call TRBD1 (5 bases). The CDR3 is 16 residues long. Germline V gives CDR1 MNHNS, CDR2 SASEGT. Trimming stripped 2 bases from V and 1 base from J, with 12 bases between.

This clonotype was recorded many times. The chain recombines TRBV7-2 with TRBJ2-3; 10 positions match TRBD2. The germline CDR1 and CDR2 sequences are SGHTA and FQGNSA. The CDR3 contains 15 residues. J was trimmed by 5 bases and V by 6 bases; bases with no gene match: 8. The CDR3 DNA reads TGTGCCAGCAGAATTAGCGGGGGGTCTTTAGATACGCAGTATTTT. It encodes CASRISGGSLDTQYF. The variable domain in full, with the rest retrieved from reference TRBV7-2 and TRBJ2-3, is GAGVSQSPSNKVTEKGKDVELRCDPISGHTALYWYRQSLGQGLEFLIYFQGNSAPDKSGLPSDRFSAERTGGSVSTLTIQRTQQEDSAVYLCASRISGGSLDTQYFGPGTRLTVL.

This chain links TRBV4-1 with TRBJ2-2, with no clear D. V was clipped by 0 bases and J by 3 bases, with 14 bases between them. The CDR3 spans 17 residues. CDR1 MGHRA and CDR2 YSYEKL come from the germline V gene. DNA of the CDR3: TGCGCCAGCAGCCAAGATTCCCGATATGGGGACACCGGGGAGCTGTTTTTT. It encodes CASSQDSRYGDTGELFF.

This clonotype has a count of ten or more. The chain links TRBV6-1 to TRBJ2-3; 13 bases are shared with TRBD2. Germline V gene sequence: CDR1 MNHNS, CDR2 SASEGT. The CDR3 consists of 16 residues. The V and J ends lost 2 bases and 4 bases, in that order; junction bases with no gene match: 3. CDR3 in DNA: TGTGCCAGCAGTGAATGGACTAGCGGGGGCGCAGATACGCAGTATTTT. Its translation: CASSEWTSGGADTQYF.

The chain joins TRBV4-2 to TRBJ2-5; D may be TRBD2 (5 bases). Germline CDR1 reads LGHNA; CDR2 reads YNFKEQ. The CDR3 totals 16 residues. The V end lost 2 bases, the J end lost 5 bases, and 18 bases lay between the germline ends. CDR3 amino acids: CASSQLIPGSAETQYF. CDR3 bases: TGTGCCAGCAGCCAATTGATACCGGGGAGCGCGGAGACCCAGTACTTC.

This clonotype showed up just a few times. The chain uses TRBV7-9 and TRBJ2-3; TRBD2 matches at 8 bases. Trimming took 1 base from V and 5 from J; bases not matched to a gene: 8. The germline CDR1 and CDR2 sequences are SEHNR and FQNEAQ (reference sequence). This CDR3 is built from 16 residues. The CDR3 is CASSLEGGGPQDTQYF. The CDR3 coding sequence is TGTGCCAGCAGCTTAGAAGGCGGGGGGCCGCAAGATACGCAGTATTTT.

This clonotype was seen at least ten times. The rearrangement links TRBV7-2 to TRBJ1-5, with D tentatively TRBD1 (6 bases). The germline CDR1 and CDR2 sequences are SGHTA and FQGNSA. V gave up 4 bases and J gave up 2 bases, with 18 bases separating them. The CDR3 extends over 17 amino acids. DNA for the CDR3: TGTGCCAGCAGCTCCCTACCCTGGGGGGCTCGCAATCAGCCCCAGCATTTT. Translation: CASSSLPWGARNQPQHF.

This clonotype was found many times. V is TRBV6-2 or TRBV6-3 and J is TRBJ2-1; D gene uncertain. The CDR3 is 13 residues long. Between the trimmed V and J ends, which lost 6 bases and 9 bases, there was a span of 15 bases. Germline lookup yields CDR1 MNHEY and CDR2 SVGEGT. CDR3 DNA: TGTGCCAGCAGCCCCGGACCGCCCAGTGAGCAGTTCTTC. This translates into CASSPGPPSEQFF.

This clonotype showed up many times. This sequence joins TRBV12-3 or TRBV12-4 and TRBJ2-7, with D unclear. CDR3 length: 14 residues. The germline V and J ends were trimmed by 1 base and 0 bases, with 7 bases remaining between them. The CDR3 sequence is CASSLVPGSYEQYF. The CDR3 region has the DNA TGTGCCAGCAGTTTAGTTCCGGGCTCCTACGAGCAGTACTTC.

This clonotype was counted at least ten times. The V call is TRBV19, the J call TRBJ1-5; D gene uncertain. V lost 5 bases and J lost 0, with 8 bases in between. CDR3 length: 14 residues. Germline CDR1 is LNHDA and CDR2 is SQIVND (reference sequence). CDR3 nucleotides: TGTGCCAGTAGTCTGGGCCATAGCAATCAGCCCCAGCATTTT. Its translation: CASSLGHSNQPQHF.

This clonotype has only a few counts. This chain links TRBV5-1 with TRBJ2-7; the D call may be TRBD1 or TRBD2 (6 bases each). CDR1 and CDR2 from the germline V gene are SGHRS and YFSETQ. The CDR3 spans 14 residues. V lost 5 bases and J lost 4, with 16 bases in between. The CDR3 sequence: CASRFEGGPYEQYF. The CDR3, as DNA: TGCGCCAGCAGGTTCGAGGGGGGACCTTACGAGCAGTACTTC. Combining the CDR3 with reference TRBV5-1 and TRBJ2-7 gives the whole variable domain KAGVTQTPRYLIKTRGQQVTLSCSPISGHRSVSWYQQTPGQGLQFLFEYFSETQRNKGNFPGRFSGRQFSNSRSEMNVSTLELGDSALYLCASRFEGGPYEQYFGPGTRLTVT.

CDR3 loop: CASSLVRQLGTEAFF. For the CDR3, the DNA is TGTGCCAGCAGCTTAGTCAGGCAGTTGGGCACTGAAGCTTTCTTT. The chain carries TRBV11-1 and TRBJ1-1, with no clear D. Looked up from germline, CDR1 is SGHAT and CDR2 is FQDESV (reference sequence). CDR3 length: 15 residues. V was shortened by 1 base and J by 4 bases, with 13 bases between the two germline ends.